This passage covers 5 T cell receptor beta chains from one sample sequenced in a study of cytomegalovirus exposure and HLA in healthy donors. PCR was performed using 60 Vbeta and 13 Jbeta primers. Sequencing used immunoSEQ multiplex PCR; TCRdb keeps in-frame clones, though not all of them. The table lists more than 150,000 clones, more than 60% of them singletons. The sample consisted of PBMCs. These receptors originate from a woman between 40 and 50 years old in good health and CMV-seropositive.

V and J are TRBV6-1 and TRBJ2-7; D gene ambiguous. The germline V gene has CDR1 MNHNS and CDR2 SASEGT. The V gene lost 8 bases and the J gene lost 2 bases, with 13 bases spanning the gap. The CDR3 spans 13 residues. The CDR3 DNA follows: TGTGCCAGCCACCTAAGTGGGCCCTACGAGCAGTACTTC. The encoded protein is CASHLSGPYEQYF.

This clone has a single count. This chain connects TRBV6-4 to TRBJ1-5, with TRBD1 matching over 9 bases. The V gene end was trimmed by 11 bases and the J gene end by 4 bases; junction bases not matched to a gene: 6. Per the germline V gene, CDR1 is MRHNA and CDR2 is SNTAGT. The CDR3 covers 13 residues. The CDR3 sequence: CARRDRDNQPQHF. DNA for the CDR3: TGTGCCCGCCGGGACAGGGATAATCAGCCCCAGCATTTT.

Here the CDR3 reads CSVGLAGTGETQYF. In DNA, the CDR3 is TGCAGCGTTGGACTAGCGGGGACAGGAGAGACCCAGTACTTC. The V and J genes are TRBV29-1 and TRBJ2-5; 11 bases are a match to TRBD2. The trim removed 4 bases at V and 4 bases at J, leaving 5 bases unmatched. The CDR3 length is 14 residues. Germline V gene sequence: CDR1 SQVTM, CDR2 ANQGSEA.

The chain carries TRBV4-2 and TRBJ2-7; 10 nucleotides match TRBD1. The CDR3 totals 17 residues. CDR1 and CDR2 (germline): LGHNA, YNFKEQ. V gave up 1 base and J gave up 2 bases; unmatched junction bases: 8. The CDR3 region has the DNA TGTGCCAGCAGCCAAGCCTTCGCCGGGACAGGGGCCTACGAGCAGTACTTC. Its protein product is CASSQAFAGTGAYEQYF.

This clone has a single count. The rearrangement uses TRBV28 and TRBJ1-5, with 10 nucleotides matching TRBD1. V lost 8 bases and J lost 11; bases outside the gene matches: 15. Germline loops: CDR1 MDHEN, CDR2 SYDVKM. There are 15 residues in the CDR3. In DNA, the CDR3 is TGTGCCAGCCGGAGACAGGGGGCTTTTGGATCAGCCCAGCATTTT. Its translation is CASRRQGAFGSAQHF. Drawing the rest from reference TRBV28 and TRBJ1-5, the complete variable domain is DVKVTQSSRYLVKRTGEKVFLECVQDMDHENMFWYRQDPGLGLRLIYFSYDVKMKEKGDIPEGYSVSREKKERFSLILESASTNQTSMYLCASRRQGAFGSAQHFGDGTRLSIL.